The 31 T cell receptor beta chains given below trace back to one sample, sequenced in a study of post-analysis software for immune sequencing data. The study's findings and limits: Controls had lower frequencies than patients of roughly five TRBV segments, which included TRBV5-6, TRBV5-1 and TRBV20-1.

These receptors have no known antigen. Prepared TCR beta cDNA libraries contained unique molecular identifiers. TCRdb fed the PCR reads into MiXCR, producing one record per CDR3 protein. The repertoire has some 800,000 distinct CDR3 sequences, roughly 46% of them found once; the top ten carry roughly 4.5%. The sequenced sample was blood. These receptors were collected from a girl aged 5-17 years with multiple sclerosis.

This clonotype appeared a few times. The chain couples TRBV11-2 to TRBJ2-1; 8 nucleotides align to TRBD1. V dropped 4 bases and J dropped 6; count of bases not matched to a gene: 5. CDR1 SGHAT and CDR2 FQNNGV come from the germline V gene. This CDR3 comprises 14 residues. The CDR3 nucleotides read TGTGCCAGCAGCTGGCTAGACAGGGGCAATGAGCAGTTCTTC. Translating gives CASSWLDRGNEQFF.

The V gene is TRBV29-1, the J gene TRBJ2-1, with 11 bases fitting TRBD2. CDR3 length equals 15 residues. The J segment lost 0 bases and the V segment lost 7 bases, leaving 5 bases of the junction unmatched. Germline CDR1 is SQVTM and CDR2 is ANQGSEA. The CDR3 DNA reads TGCAGCGCGGATAGCGGGAGGGGCTCCTACAATGAGCAGTTCTTC. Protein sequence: CSADSGRGSYNEQFF.

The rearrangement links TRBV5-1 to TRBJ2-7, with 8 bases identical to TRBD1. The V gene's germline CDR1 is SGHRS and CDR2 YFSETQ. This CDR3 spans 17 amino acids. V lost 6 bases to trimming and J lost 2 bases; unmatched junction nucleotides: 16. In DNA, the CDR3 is TGCGCCAGCACACTGGGACAGGTGAGGCAGGGACCCTACGAGCAGTACTTC. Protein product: CASTLGQVRQGPYEQYF. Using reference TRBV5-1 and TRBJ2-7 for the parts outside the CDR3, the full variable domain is KAGVTQTPRYLIKTRGQQVTLSCSPISGHRSVSWYQQTPGQGLQFLFEYFSETQRNKGNFPGRFSGRQFSNSRSEMNVSTLELGDSALYLCASTLGQVRQGPYEQYFGPGTRLTVT.

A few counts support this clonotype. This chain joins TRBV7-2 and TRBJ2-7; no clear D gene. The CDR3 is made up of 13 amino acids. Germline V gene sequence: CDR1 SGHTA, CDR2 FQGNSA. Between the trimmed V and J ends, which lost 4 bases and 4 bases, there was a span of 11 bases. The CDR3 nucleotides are TGTGCCAGCAGCTCCCTCGACGGGTACGAGCAGTACTTC. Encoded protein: CASSSLDGYEQYF.

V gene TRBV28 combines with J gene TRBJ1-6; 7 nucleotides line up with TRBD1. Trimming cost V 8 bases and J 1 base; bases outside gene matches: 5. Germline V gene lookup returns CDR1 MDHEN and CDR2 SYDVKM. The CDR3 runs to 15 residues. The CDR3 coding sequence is TGTGCCAGCTCCAGGGGGACATCCTATAATTCACCCCTCCACTTT. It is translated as CASSRGTSYNSPLHF.

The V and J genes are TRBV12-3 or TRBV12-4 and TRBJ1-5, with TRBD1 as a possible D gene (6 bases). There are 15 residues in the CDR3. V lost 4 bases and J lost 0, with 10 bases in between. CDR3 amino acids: CASSSQGHSNQPQHF. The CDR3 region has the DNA TGTGCCAGCAGTTCTCAGGGGCATAGCAATCAGCCCCAGCATTTT.

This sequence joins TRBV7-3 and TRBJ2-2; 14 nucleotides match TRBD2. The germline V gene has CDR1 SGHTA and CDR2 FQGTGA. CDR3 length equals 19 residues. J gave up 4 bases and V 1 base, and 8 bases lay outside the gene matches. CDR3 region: CASSLNHRLAGGGTGELFF. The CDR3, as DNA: TGTGCCAGCAGCTTAAACCATCGACTAGCGGGAGGGGGCACCGGGGAGCTGTTTTTT.

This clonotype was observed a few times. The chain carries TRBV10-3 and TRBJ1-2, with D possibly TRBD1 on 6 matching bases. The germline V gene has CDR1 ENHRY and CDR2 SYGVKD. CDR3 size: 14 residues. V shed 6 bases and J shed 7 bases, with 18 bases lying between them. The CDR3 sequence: CAISDRGREGGYTF. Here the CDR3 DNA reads TGTGCCATCAGCGATAGGGGGAGAGAAGGTGGCTACACCTTC.

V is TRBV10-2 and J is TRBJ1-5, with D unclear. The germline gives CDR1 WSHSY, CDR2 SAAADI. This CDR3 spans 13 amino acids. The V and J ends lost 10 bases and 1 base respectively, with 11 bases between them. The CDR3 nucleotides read TGCGCCACCTATGGCGGGAGCAATCAGCCCCAGCATTTT. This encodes CATYGGSNQPQHF.

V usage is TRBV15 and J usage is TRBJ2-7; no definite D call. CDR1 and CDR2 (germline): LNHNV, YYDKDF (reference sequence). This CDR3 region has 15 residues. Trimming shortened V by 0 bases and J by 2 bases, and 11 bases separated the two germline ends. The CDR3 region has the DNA TGTGCCACCAGCAGAGAGGACGGGCCAACCTACGAGCAGTACTTC. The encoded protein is CATSREDGPTYEQYF.

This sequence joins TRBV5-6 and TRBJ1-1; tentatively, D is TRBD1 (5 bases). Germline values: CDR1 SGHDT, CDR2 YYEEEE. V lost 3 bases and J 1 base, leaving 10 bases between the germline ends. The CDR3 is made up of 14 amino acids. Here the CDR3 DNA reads TGTGCCAGCAGCTGGTCAGGGACGAACACTGAAGCTTTCTTT. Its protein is CASSWSGTNTEAFF.

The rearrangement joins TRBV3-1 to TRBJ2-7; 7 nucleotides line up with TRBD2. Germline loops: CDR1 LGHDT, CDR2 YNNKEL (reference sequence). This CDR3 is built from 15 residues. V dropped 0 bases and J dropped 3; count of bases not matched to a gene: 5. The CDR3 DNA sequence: TGTGCCAGCAGCCAAGACGGGCTAGCGGACTACGAGCAGTACTTC. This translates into CASSQDGLADYEQYF.

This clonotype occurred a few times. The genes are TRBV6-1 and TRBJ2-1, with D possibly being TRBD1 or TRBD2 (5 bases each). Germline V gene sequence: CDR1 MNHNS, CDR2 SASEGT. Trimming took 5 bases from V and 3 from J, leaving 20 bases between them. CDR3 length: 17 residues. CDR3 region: CASSPTGRRTSYNEQFF. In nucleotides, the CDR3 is TGTGCCAGCAGTCCTACAGGAAGGCGAACTAGCTACAATGAGCAGTTCTTC.

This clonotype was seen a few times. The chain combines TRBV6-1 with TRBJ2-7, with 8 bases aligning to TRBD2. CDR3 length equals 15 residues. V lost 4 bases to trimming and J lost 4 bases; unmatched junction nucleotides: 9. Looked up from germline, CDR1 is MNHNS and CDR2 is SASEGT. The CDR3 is CASSARSGSGYEQYF. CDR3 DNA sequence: TGTGCCAGCAGTGCCCGCAGCGGGAGTGGATACGAGCAGTACTTC.

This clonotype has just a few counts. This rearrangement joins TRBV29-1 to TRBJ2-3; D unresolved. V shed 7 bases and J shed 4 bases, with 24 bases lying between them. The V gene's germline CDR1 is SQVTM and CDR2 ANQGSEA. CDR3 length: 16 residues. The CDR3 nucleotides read TGCAGCGCCCCGATCTACGTCGCAGGAGCGTCAGATACGCAGTATTTT. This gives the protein CSAPIYVAGASDTQYF.

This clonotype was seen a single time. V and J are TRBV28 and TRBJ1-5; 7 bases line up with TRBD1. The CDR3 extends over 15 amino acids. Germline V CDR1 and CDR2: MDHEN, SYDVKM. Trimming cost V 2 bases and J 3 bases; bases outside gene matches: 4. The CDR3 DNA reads TGTGCCAGCAGTTTACCGGGACAGTCCAATCAGCCCCAGCATTTT. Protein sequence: CASSLPGQSNQPQHF.

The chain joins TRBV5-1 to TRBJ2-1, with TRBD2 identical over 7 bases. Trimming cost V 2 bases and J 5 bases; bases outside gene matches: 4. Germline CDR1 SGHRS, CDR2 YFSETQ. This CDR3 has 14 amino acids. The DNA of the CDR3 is TGCGCCAGCAGCTTCCTAGCGGAGAACAATGAGCAGTTCTTC. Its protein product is CASSFLAENNEQFF.

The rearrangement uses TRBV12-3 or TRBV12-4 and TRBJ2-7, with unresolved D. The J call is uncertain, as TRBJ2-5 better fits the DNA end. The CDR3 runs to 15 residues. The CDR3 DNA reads TGTGCCAGCAGTTTAGGTCTCGGCCAGGCGGAGACCCAGTACTTC. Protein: CASSLGLGQAETQYF.

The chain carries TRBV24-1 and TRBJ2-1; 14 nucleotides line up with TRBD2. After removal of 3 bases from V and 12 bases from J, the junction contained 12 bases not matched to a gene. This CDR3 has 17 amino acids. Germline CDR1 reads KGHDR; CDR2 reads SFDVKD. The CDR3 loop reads CATSDEGLAGVGLAQFF. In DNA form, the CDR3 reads TGTGCCACCAGTGATGAGGGACTAGCGGGAGTAGGGCTGGCGCAGTTCTTC.

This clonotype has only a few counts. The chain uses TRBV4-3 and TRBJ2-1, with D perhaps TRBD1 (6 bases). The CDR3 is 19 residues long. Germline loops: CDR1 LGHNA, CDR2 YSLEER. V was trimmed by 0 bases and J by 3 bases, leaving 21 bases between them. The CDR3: CASSQDWVREGGLYNEQFF. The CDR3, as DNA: TGCGCCAGCAGCCAAGATTGGGTTCGGGAAGGGGGTCTCTACAATGAGCAGTTCTTC.

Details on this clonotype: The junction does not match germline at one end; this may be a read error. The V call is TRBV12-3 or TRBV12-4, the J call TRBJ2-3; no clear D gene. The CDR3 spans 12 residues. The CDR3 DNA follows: TGTGCCAGCACAGTGGGATCAGATGCGCAGTATTTT. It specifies CASTVGSDAQYF.

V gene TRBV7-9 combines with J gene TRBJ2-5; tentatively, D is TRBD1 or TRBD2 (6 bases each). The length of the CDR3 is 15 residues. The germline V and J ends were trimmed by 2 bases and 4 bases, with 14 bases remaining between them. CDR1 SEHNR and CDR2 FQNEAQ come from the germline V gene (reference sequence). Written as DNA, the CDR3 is TGTGCCAGCAGCTTACTGGGGGGCGAGGTAGAGACCCAGTACTTC. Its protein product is CASSLLGGEVETQYF.

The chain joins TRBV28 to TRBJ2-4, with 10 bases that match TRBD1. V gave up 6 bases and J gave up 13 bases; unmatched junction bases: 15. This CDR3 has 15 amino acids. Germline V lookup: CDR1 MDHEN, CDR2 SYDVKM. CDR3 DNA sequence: TGTGCCAGCAGCCGGGTCGGGACAGGGGTATGGGAGCAGTACTTC. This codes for CASSRVGTGVWEQYF.

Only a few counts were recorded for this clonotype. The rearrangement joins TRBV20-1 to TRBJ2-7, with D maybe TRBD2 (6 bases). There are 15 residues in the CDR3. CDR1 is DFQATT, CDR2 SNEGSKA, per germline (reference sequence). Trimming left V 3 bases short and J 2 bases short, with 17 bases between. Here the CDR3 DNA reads TGCAGTGCTAGGCCAAAGGGAGGACGGACCTACGAGCAGTACTTC. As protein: CSARPKGGRTYEQYF.

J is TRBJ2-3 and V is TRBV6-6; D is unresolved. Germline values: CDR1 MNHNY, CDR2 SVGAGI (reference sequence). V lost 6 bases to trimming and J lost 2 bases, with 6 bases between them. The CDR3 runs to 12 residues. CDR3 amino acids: CASRGFTDTQYF. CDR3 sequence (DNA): TGTGCCAGCAGGGGTTTCACAGATACGCAGTATTTT.

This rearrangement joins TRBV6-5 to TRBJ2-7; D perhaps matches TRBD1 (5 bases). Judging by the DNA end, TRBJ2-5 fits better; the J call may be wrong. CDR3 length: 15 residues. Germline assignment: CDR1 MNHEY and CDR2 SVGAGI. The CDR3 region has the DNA TGTGCCAGCAGTTACGACCCAGGGCCCACAGGGACCCAGTACTTC. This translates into CASSYDPGPTGTQYF.

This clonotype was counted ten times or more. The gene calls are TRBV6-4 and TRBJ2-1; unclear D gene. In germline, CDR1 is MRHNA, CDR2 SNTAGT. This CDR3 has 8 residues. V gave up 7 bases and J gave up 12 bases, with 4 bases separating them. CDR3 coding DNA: TGTGCCAGCACCTCGCAGTTCTTC. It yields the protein CASTSQFF.

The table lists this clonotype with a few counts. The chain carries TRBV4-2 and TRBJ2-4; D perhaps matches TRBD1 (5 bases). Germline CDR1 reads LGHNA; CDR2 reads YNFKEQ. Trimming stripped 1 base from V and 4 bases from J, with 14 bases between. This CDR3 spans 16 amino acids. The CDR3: CASSQGSGAAKNIQYF. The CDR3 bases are TGTGCCAGCAGCCAAGGATCTGGGGCGGCTAAAAACATTCAGTACTTC.

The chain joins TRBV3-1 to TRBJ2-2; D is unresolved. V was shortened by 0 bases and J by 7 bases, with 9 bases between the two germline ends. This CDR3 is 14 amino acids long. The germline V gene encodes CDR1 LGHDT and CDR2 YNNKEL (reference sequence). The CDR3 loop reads CASSQEWSSGELFF. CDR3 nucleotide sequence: TGTGCCAGCAGCCAAGAATGGTCGAGCGGGGAGCTGTTTTTT.

CDR3 loop: CASSDLRRTQETQYF. CDR3 DNA sequence: TGTGCCAGCAGTGATCTCAGGCGTACCCAAGAGACCCAGTACTTC. V and J are TRBV2 and TRBJ2-5; D not certain. The CDR3 extends over 15 amino acids. Trimming took 3 bases from V and 1 from J, leaving 12 bases between them. Germline CDR1 SNHLY, CDR2 FYNNEI.

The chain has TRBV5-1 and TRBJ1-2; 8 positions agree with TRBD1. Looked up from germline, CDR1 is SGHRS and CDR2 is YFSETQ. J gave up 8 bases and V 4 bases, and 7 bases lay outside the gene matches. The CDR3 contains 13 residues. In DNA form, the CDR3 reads TGCGCCAGCAGCCAAGGACAGGGCAGCGGCTACACCTTC. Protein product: CASSQGQGSGYTF.